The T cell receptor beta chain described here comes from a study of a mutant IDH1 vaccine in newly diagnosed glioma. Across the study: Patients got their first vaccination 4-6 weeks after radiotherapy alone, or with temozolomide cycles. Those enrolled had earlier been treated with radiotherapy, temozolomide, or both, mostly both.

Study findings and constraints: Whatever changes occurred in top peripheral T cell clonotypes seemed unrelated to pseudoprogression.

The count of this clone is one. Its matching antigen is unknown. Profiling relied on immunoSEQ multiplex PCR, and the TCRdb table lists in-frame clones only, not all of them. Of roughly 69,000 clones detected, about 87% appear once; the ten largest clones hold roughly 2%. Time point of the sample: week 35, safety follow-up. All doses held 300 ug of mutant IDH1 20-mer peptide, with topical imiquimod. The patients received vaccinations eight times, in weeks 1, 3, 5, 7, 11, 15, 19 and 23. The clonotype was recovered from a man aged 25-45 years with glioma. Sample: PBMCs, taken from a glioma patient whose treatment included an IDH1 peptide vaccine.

The DNA of the CDR3 is TGTGCCATCAGTGACTCGACTAGCGGGGGAGAGACCCAGTACTTC. Protein sequence: CAISDSTSGGETQYF. This chain links TRBV10-3 with TRBJ2-5; 12 bases map to TRBD2. The length of the CDR3 is 15 residues. The J segment lost 4 bases and the V segment lost 3 bases, leaving 3 bases of the junction unmatched. Germline V lookup: CDR1 ENHRY, CDR2 SYGVKD.